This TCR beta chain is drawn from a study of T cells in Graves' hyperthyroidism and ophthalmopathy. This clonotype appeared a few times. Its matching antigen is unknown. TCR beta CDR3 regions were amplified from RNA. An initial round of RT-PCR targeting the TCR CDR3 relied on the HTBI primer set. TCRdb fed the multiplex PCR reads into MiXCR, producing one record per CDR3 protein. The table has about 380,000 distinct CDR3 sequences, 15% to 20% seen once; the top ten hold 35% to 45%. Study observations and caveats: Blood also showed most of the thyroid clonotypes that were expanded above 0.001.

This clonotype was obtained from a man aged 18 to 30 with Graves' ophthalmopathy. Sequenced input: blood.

The DNA of the CDR3 is TGTGCCAGCAGTGAAAGCGGGGCCACTCATTCCTCCCCCTACAATGAGCAGTTCTTC. This translates into CASSESGATHSSPYNEQFF. V and J are TRBV25-1 and TRBJ2-1; 7 nucleotides line up with TRBD2. Germline CDR1 and CDR2: MGHDK and SYGVNS. The CDR3 spans 19 residues. Germline trimming cut 2 bases from V and 2 bases from J; bases unmatched to any gene: 15.